The entry that follows covers one T cell receptor beta chain sequence. Other nucleotide sequences from this sample produce the same CDR3. This sample was taken from a study of cytomegalovirus exposure and HLA in healthy donors. Per germline, CDR1 SGDLS and CDR2 YYNGEE. This CDR3 is 13 amino acids long. Trimming pared 3 bases from V and 2 bases from J, leaving 8 bases between. The primer mix had 60 Vbeta and 13 Jbeta primers. Sequenced by immunoSEQ multiplex PCR; TCRdb stores in-frame clones only, minus some. The specimen's table records 91,000 or so clones. Sequencing was done on a sample of PBMCs. This TCR derives from a woman aged 30 to 39 in good health and CMV-seronegative. The rearrangement uses TRBV9 and TRBJ1-1, with D perhaps matching TRBD1 (6 bases). The chain's CDR3 is CASSGGGNTEAFF. The CDR3 DNA is TGTGCCAGCAGCGGAGGGGGAAACACTGAAGCTTTCTTT.